The 8 T cell receptor beta chains below all came from one sample that was sequenced in a study of beta chain features in type 1 diabetes. Sequenced material consisted of expressed TCRB transcripts (all of the isolated RNA was reverse transcribed). The data were produced by immunoSEQ multiplex PCR, yet TCRdb's version contains in-frame clones alone and is incomplete. The repertoire holds 130,000 to 150,000 clones, with around 51% as singletons. The sample was Tregs from blood. All receptors derive from a man between 18 and 29 years old in good health.

V is TRBV19 and J is TRBJ2-1; weak D call: TRBD2 (6 bases). Per germline, CDR1 LNHDA and CDR2 SQIVND (reference sequence). This CDR3 region has 15 residues. V lost 3 bases to trimming and J lost 10 bases, with 19 bases between them. CDR3: CASSISGRGRSEQFF. The CDR3 DNA reads TGTGCCAGTAGTATTAGCGGCCGCGGTAGGTCAGAGCAGTTCTTC.

The rearrangement joins TRBV7-2 to TRBJ2-7; the D is unclear. In germline, CDR1 is SGHTA, CDR2 FQGNSA. The V and J ends lost 5 bases and 2 bases respectively, with 7 bases between them. The CDR3 spans 12 residues. DNA of the CDR3: TGTGCCAGCAGCATGGGCCCCTACGAGCAGTACTTC. This sequence encodes CASSMGPYEQYF.

V gene TRBV7-9 combines with J gene TRBJ1-1; no clear D gene. The V gene's germline CDR1 is SEHNR and CDR2 FQNEAQ (reference sequence). V was pared by 5 bases and J by 1 base, with 8 bases between. The CDR3 is 13 residues long. The DNA of the CDR3 is TGTGCCAGCAGCCTCACAGAGAACACTGAAGCTTTCTTT. It translates to CASSLTENTEAFF.

The V gene is TRBV5-6, the J gene TRBJ1-5; TRBD1 matches at 10 bases. Germline lookup yields CDR1 SGHDT and CDR2 YYEEEE. J gave up 7 bases and V 3 bases, and 13 bases lay outside the gene matches. The CDR3 covers 17 residues. CDR3 bases: TGTGCCAGCAGCTCAAGACGGACAGGGGGAGCAACCCAGCCCCAGCATTTT. Its protein is CASSSRRTGGATQPQHF.

The chain has TRBV10-3 and TRBJ2-1, with 9 positions matching TRBD2. Germline V gene sequence: CDR1 ENHRY, CDR2 SYGVKD. V lost 0 bases to trimming and J lost 10 bases; unmatched junction nucleotides: 7. The CDR3 contains 15 residues. In DNA form, the CDR3 reads TGTGCCATCAGTGAGTCTGGCGGGGGGGCTCGGGAGCAGTTCTTC. The encoded protein is CAISESGGGAREQFF.

DNA for the CDR3: TGTGCCAGCTGGGGACAGAAGGAGACCCAGTACTTC. Its protein product is CASWGQKETQYF. The chain couples TRBV2 to TRBJ2-5; TRBD1 agrees at 7 bases. The CDR3 contains 12 residues. V trimming: 8 bases; J trimming: 5 bases; junction bases outside the gene matches: 5. Germline CDR1 reads SNHLY; CDR2 reads FYNNEI. The whole variable domain, remainder taken from reference TRBV2 and TRBJ2-5, is EPEVTQTPSHQVTQMGQEVILRCVPISNHLYFYWYRQILGQKVEFLVSFYNNEISEKSEIFDDQFSVERPDGSNFTLKIRSTKLEDSAMYFCASWGQKETQYFGPGTRLLVL.

The chain links TRBV10-3 to TRBJ1-2, with D maybe TRBD1 (5 bases). Germline CDR1 ENHRY, CDR2 SYGVKD. Trimming removed 0 bases at V and 8 bases at J, with 13 bases between. This CDR3 comprises 14 residues. CDR3 nucleotide sequence: TGTGCCATCAGTGAGTCGGCCAGGGTAGGCGGCTACACCTTC. Its translation: CAISESARVGGYTF.

This sequence joins TRBV19 and TRBJ2-3; maybe TRBD2 (5 bases). The CDR3 spans 12 residues. Deletions cut 5 bases from V and 5 bases from J, with 8 bases between. CDR1 and CDR2 (germline): LNHDA, SQIVND (reference sequence). CDR3 in DNA: TGTGCCAGTAGTTTGACTAAAGATACGCAGTATTTT. Protein sequence: CASSLTKDTQYF.